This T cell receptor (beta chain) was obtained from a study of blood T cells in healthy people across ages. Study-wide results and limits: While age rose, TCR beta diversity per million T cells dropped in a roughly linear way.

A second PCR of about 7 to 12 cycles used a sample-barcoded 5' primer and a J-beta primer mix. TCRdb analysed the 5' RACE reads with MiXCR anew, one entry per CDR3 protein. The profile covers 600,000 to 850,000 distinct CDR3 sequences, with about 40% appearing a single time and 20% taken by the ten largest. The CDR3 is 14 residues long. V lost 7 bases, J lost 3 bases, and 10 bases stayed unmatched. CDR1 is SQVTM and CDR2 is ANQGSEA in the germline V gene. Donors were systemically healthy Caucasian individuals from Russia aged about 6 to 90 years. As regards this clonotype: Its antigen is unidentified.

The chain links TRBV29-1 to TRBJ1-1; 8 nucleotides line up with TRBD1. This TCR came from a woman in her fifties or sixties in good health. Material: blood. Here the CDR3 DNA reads TGCAGCGCTGAGGGAACAGGGGGTTACACTGAAGCTTTCTTT. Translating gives CSAEGTGGYTEAFF.